The 10 T cell receptor beta chains listed next were all sequenced from one sample in a study of T cell responses to AZD1222 COVID-19 vaccine. Some clones are missing from TCRdb's copy, which holds only in-frame ones; the method was immunoSEQ multiplex PCR. The sample holds fewer than 120,000 clones, 87% seen once. The material was peripheral blood, obtained on day 0 of AZD1222 vaccination. The source of these receptors is an adult in good health.

The J gene is TRBJ2-6, the V gene TRBV7-2; D is unclear. Germline CDR1 SGHTA, CDR2 FQGNSA. CDR3 length: 13 residues. The V and J ends lost 6 bases and 0 bases respectively, with 3 bases between them. CDR3 sequence (DNA): TGTGCCAGCAGAGACTCTGGGGCCAACGTCCTGACTTTC. This sequence encodes CASRDSGANVLTF.

This chain links TRBV4-3 with TRBJ1-2; D gene ambiguous. The ends were cut back, 4 bases at V and 5 bases at J, with 14 bases in the middle. The CDR3 is 14 residues long. The germline gives CDR1 LGHNA, CDR2 YSLEER. CDR3 sequence reads: CASSPGGGSYGYTF. The CDR3 DNA reads TGCGCCAGCAGCCCGGGCGGTGGGAGTTATGGCTACACCTTC.

The chain links TRBV19 to TRBJ1-3; 9 bases align to TRBD1. CDR3 length: 17 amino acids. V dropped 5 bases and J dropped 4; count of bases not matched to a gene: 12. Germline V lookup: CDR1 LNHDA, CDR2 SQIVND (reference sequence). DNA for the CDR3: TGTGCCAGTAGTTCCCTTGGGGACAGGGAAACGGGAAACACCATATATTTT. Protein product: CASSSLGDRETGNTIYF.

The chain couples TRBV2 to TRBJ1-5; 9 bases are shared with TRBD1. V shed 6 bases and J 0 bases; nucleotides not matched to a gene: 6. Germline CDR1 is SNHLY and CDR2 is FYNNEI. This CDR3 is built from 16 residues. CDR3 nucleotides: TGTGCCAGCAGCGCCATACAGGGGGCTAGCAATCAGCCCCAGCATTTT. It specifies CASSAIQGASNQPQHF.

CDR3 sequence (DNA): TGTGCCAGCAGCCCTTGGACAGGGGTTAGCAATCAGCCCCAGCATTTT. Amino acids: CASSPWTGVSNQPQHF. The chain uses TRBV7-2 and TRBJ1-5; TRBD1 aligns across 9 bases. Germline V gene lookup returns CDR1 SGHTA and CDR2 FQGNSA. After removal of 5 bases from V and 0 bases from J, the junction contained 5 bases not matched to a gene. This CDR3 has 16 amino acids.

There are a few counts of this clone. The chain employs TRBV29-1 and TRBJ2-7; D is perhaps TRBD1 (6 bases). The CDR3 runs 14 residues. The V gene lost 5 bases and the J gene lost 0 bases, with 14 bases spanning the gap. From germline, CDR1 is SQVTM and CDR2 ANQGSEA. The CDR3 region is CSVSRDTNSYEQYF. CDR3 in DNA: TGCAGCGTTTCTAGGGACACAAACTCCTACGAGCAGTACTTC.

CDR3 loop: CASSLTSGGPYEQYF. CDR3 bases: TGCGCCAGCTCACTGACTAGCGGGGGACCCTACGAGCAGTACTTC. The chain uses TRBV5-1 and TRBJ2-7; 12 bases are a match to TRBD2. Germline loops: CDR1 SGHRS, CDR2 YFSETQ. The CDR3 sequence is 15 residues long. The junction had 7 bases not matched to a gene; V was cut back by 7 bases and J by 2 bases. The full variable domain, rest sourced from reference TRBV5-1 and TRBJ2-7, is KAGVTQTPRYLIKTRGQQVTLSCSPISGHRSVSWYQQTPGQGLQFLFEYFSETQRNKGNFPGRFSGRQFSNSRSEMNVSTLELGDSALYLCASSLTSGGPYEQYFGPGTRLTVT.

The chain joins TRBV5-5 to TRBJ1-1; D gene ambiguous. CDR3 length: 14 residues. Trimming shortened V by 1 base and J by 6 bases, and 13 bases separated the two germline ends. Per germline, CDR1 SGHKS and CDR2 YYEKEE (reference sequence). The CDR3 DNA reads as TGTGCCAGCAGCTTGATAACTCGAGGTGCTGAAGCTTTCTTT. Translated: CASSLITRGAEAFF.

The rearrangement uses TRBV6-2 or TRBV6-3 and TRBJ1-2, with TRBD1 as a possible D gene (5 bases). This CDR3 spans 13 amino acids. V was pared by 5 bases and J by 4 bases, with 11 bases between. CDR1 is MNHEY and CDR2 is SVGEGT in the germline V gene. The CDR3 region has the DNA TGTGCCAGCAGTGCCCCGGGGCTCTATGGCTACACCTTC. This gives the protein CASSAPGLYGYTF.

The gene calls are TRBV19 and TRBJ2-1; perhaps TRBD2 as D (5 bases). This CDR3 comprises 14 residues. Germline V gene sequence: CDR1 LNHDA, CDR2 SQIVND (reference sequence). Trimming removed 4 bases from V and 8 bases from J, with 15 bases in between. CDR3 coding DNA: TGTGCCAGTAGTAACCAGCGGAGCAGCGATGAGCAGTTCTTC. This gives the protein CASSNQRSSDEQFF.